A single sample gave rise to the 3 T cell receptor beta chains below, sequenced in a study of blood T cells in healthy people across ages. Alongside a J-beta primer mix, a sample-barcoded 5' primer served in a second PCR lasting about 6 to 12 cycles. TCRdb re-derived calls from the 5' RACE reads in MiXCR, one entry per CDR3 protein. The data hold hundreds of thousands of distinct CDR3 sequences, with more than 40% observed a single time. Sequences were obtained from blood. The source of these receptors is a man in his 60s in good health.

As regards this clonotype: A read error may account for a junction end that differs from germline. The chain is built from TRBV7-9 and TRBJ2-5; D is perhaps TRBD1 or TRBD2 (6 bases each). The CDR3 spans 13 residues. Germline lookup yields CDR1 SEHNR and CDR2 FQNEAQ (reference sequence). This CDR3 is CVSSVVGGETQYF. The DNA of the CDR3 is TGTGTCAGCAGCGTAGTGGGGGGCGAGACCCAGTACTTC.

This clonotype was seen a handful of times. The chain joins TRBV6-1 to TRBJ2-7, with D uncertain. V lost 1 base and J 0 bases, leaving 10 bases between the germline ends. Per germline, CDR1 MNHNS and CDR2 SASEGT. The CDR3 length is 15 residues. The CDR3 here is CASSEDIGSSYEQYF. CDR3 coding DNA: TGTGCCAGCAGTGAAGATATTGGCAGCTCCTACGAGCAGTACTTC.

About this clonotype itself: A much larger clone is a single base away; this may be a read error. The chain has TRBV11-1 and TRBJ1-4, with unresolved D. Looked up from germline, CDR1 is SGHAT and CDR2 is FQDESV (reference sequence). The CDR3 extends over 14 amino acids. Trimming removed 5 bases from V and 4 bases from J, with 11 bases in between. The CDR3 sequence is CASSVGGLNEKLFF. The DNA for the CDR3 is TGTGCCAGCAGCGTGGGAGGCCTTAATGAAAAACTGTTTTTT.